These T cell receptor beta chains were read from a single sample in a study of CD8+CD57+ T cells in acquired aplastic anemia. TCRdb redid the calling of the reads with MiXCR, one entry per CDR3 protein. The sample contains approximately 80,000 distinct CDR3 sequences, about 70% of which appear only once. The specimen sequenced was sorted CD4+, CD8+, or CD8+CD57+ T cells (not recorded which) from PBMCs. Receptors originate from a human donor with aplastic anemia. Both conserved end residues are part of each CDR3. The D gene is left open where the match is weak. A row's size may be missing; if present it is once, few, many or a size class.

D,J,V,size,DNA,CDR3
TRBD1,TRBJ1-5,TRBV12-3/TRBV12-4,-,TGTGCCAGCGCCCCGGGACAGGGGTATCAGCCCCAGCATTTT,CASAPGQGYQPQHF
TRBD1,TRBJ1-5,TRBV7-8,once,TGTGCCAGCAGCTTAGGACCGACAGGGAGAAATCAGCCCCAGCATTTT,CASSLGPTGRNQPQHF
-,TRBJ2-5,TRBV5-1,-,TGCGCCAGCAGCGAGGGACCCCAAGAGACCCAGTACTTC,CASSEGPQETQYF
TRBD2,TRBJ2-7,TRBV19,-,TGTGCCAGTAGTATGCCCGGGGGGTCTCGGGGCGACGAGCAGTACTTC,CASSMPGGSRGDEQYF
-,TRBJ2-5,TRBV4-1,-,TGCGCCAGCAGCCAGGGACTGCAAGAGACCCAGTACTTC,CASSQGLQETQYF
-,TRBJ1-2,TRBV19,once,TGTGCCAGTAGTATGGGGAACGGTGATGGCTACACCTTC,CASSMGNGDGYTF
-,TRBJ2-7,TRBV10-3,-,TGTGCCATCAGTGTTAGCCCCTACGAGCAGTACTTC,CAISVSPYEQYF
-,TRBJ2-7,TRBV20-1,-,TGCAGTGCCAGCACGCTCCCGGGCTCCTACGAGCAGTACTTC,CSASTLPGSYEQYF
-,TRBJ1-3,TRBV7-9,-,TGTGCCAGCAGCTTAGGGACCTCTGGAAACACCATATATTTT,CASSLGTSGNTIYF
-,TRBJ2-5,TRBV2,few,TGTGCCAGCACTAGACAGGGAGGGCAAGAGACCCAGTACTTC,CASTRQGGQETQYF
TRBD1,TRBJ2-3,TRBV19,-,TGTGCCAGCGGACAGGCAGATACGCAGTATTTT,CASGQADTQYF
TRBD1,TRBJ2-3,TRBV15,few,TGTGCCACCAGCGGTGGAGACAGGGGGATGACAGATACGCAGTATTTT,CATSGGDRGMTDTQYF
-,TRBJ1-1,TRBV10-3,-,TGTGCCATCAGTGGCCTGGGGACTGAAGCTTTCTTT,CAISGLGTEAFF
-,TRBJ1-6,TRBV7-7,-,TGTGCTAGCAGTATAGGACTTAATTCACCCCTCCACTTT,CASSIGLNSPLHF
-,TRBJ2-2,TRBV7-8,-,TGTGCCAGCAGCGGGGGTGCCGCCGGGGAGCTGTTTTTT,CASSGGAAGELFF
-,TRBJ2-7,TRBV5-6,-,TGTGCCAGCAGCTTGGGGTTCGAGCAGTACTTC,CASSLGFEQYF
TRBD1,TRBJ1-4,TRBV4-2,-,TGTGCCAGCAGCCCGGACGAGGGGGCGGAAAAACTGTTTTTT,CASSPDEGAEKLFF
TRBD2,TRBJ2-7,TRBV20-1,-,TGCAGTGCTAGATCCCCCAACCCGACTAGCGGCAGGACCTACGAGCAGTACTTC,CSARSPNPTSGRTYEQYF
-,TRBJ2-3,TRBV10-3,-,TGTGCCATTTCCCGGGCGCGCACAGATACGCAGTATTTT,CAISRARTDTQYF
-,TRBJ2-3,TRBV11-2,-,TGTGCCAGCAGCTTCGCAGGGGCAGATACGCAGTATTTT,CASSFAGADTQYF
-,TRBJ1-4,TRBV29-1,-,TGCAGCGTTGAGGTGGCAGGAGGGGAAAAACTGTTTTTT,CSVEVAGGEKLFF
-,TRBJ2-7,TRBV2,-,TGTGCCAGCAGTTTAAGCACGGGACATCGATACGAGCAGTACTTC,CASSLSTGHRYEQYF
-,TRBJ1-1,TRBV7-3,many,TGTGCCAGCAGCTCAGAGGTGACAGGTGAAGCTTTCTTT,CASSSEVTGEAFF
TRBD1,TRBJ2-5,TRBV10-1,-,TGCGCCAGCAGTGATTCCCGGGACAGCCAAGAGACCCAGTACTTC,CASSDSRDSQETQYF
TRBD2,TRBJ2-3,TRBV4-1,few,TGCGCCAGCAGCCAAGAGGAGGGACTAGCGGGGGGGGCGGGAGATACGCAGTATTTT,CASSQEEGLAGGAGDTQYF
-,TRBJ1-6,TRBV5-6,-,TGTGCCAGCAGCTTGGCTGAGGCAGGATATAATTCACCCCTCCACTTT,CASSLAEAGYNSPLHF
-,TRBJ2-4,TRBV7-2,many,TGTGCCAGCAGCCTAGGGGGGGTGGAAGCCAAAAACATTCAGTACTTC,CASSLGGVEAKNIQYF
-,TRBJ2-2,TRBV9,many,TGTGCCAGCAGCCCATCTGGGGGGAACACCGGGGAGCTGTTTTTT,CASSPSGGNTGELFF
-,TRBJ2-7,TRBV12-3/TRBV12-4,-,TGTGCCAGCAGCCATGGCGGGGCCAACTACGAGCAGTACTTC,CASSHGGANYEQYF
-,TRBJ2-5,TRBV7-2,-,TGTGCCAGCAGCTTAGCTCGCTCAACTCAAGAGACCCAGTACTTC,CASSLARSTQETQYF
-,TRBJ2-7,TRBV19,-,TGTGCCAGTAGTTATTCGGGGGCGGACGAGCAGTACTTC,CASSYSGADEQYF
TRBD1,TRBJ1-2,TRBV20-1,-,TGCAGTTCTTACACAGGGGATGGCTACGCCTTC,CSSYTGDGYAF
-,TRBJ2-7,TRBV7-3,-,TGTGCCAGCAGCTGGTACCTCAACCACTACGAGCAGTACTTC,CASSWYLNHYEQYF
TRBD2,TRBJ2-7,TRBV10-2,-,TGCGCCAGCATAGGGGCTAGCGGGGTTACCTACGAGCAGTACTTC,CASIGASGVTYEQYF
TRBD1,TRBJ1-1,TRBV29-1,many,TGCAGCGGGGGGACAGGGGGGATGAACACTGAAGCTTTCTTT,CSGGTGGMNTEAFF
-,TRBJ2-1,TRBV19,-,TGTGCCAGTAGCCCCGCCGCGGGGCATGAGCAGTTCTTC,CASSPAAGHEQFF
-,TRBJ1-3,TRBV7-2,-,TGTGCCAGCAGCTTAGGCAGCCTCGGAAACACCATATATTTT,CASSLGSLGNTIYF
TRBD1,TRBJ2-2,TRBV10-3,-,TGTGCCATCAGTGTCACCGGGACAGAGAACACCGGGGAGCTGTTTTTT,CAISVTGTENTGELFF
-,TRBJ1-5,TRBV10-3,once,TGTGCCATCAGTGACAGGTCGGGACAGCCCCAGCATTTT,CAISDRSGQPQHF
-,TRBJ1-4,TRBV5-1,-,TGCGCCAGCAGCTTCGGGGGTTATAATGAAAAACTGTTTTTT,CASSFGGYNEKLFF
TRBD2,TRBJ2-7,TRBV14,-,TGTGCCAGCAGCCCCTACTCGGGACTAGCGGCCTACGAGCAGTACTTC,CASSPYSGLAAYEQYF
-,TRBJ1-5,TRBV20-1,-,TGCAGTGCTAGAGGATCCATCGGCAATCAGCCCCAGCATTTT,CSARGSIGNQPQHF
-,TRBJ1-4,TRBV10-3,-,TGTGCCATCACCTGGGCGCTAAATGAAAAACTGTTTTTT,CAITWALNEKLFF
-,TRBJ2-7,TRBV12-3/TRBV12-4,few,TGTGCCAGCAGTTTACGGGACTCCTACGAGCAGTACTTC,CASSLRDSYEQYF
-,TRBJ2-4,TRBV14,few,TGTGCCAGCAGCCCAGGGGGGGGCTGGAAAAACATTCAGTACTTC,CASSPGGGWKNIQYF
-,TRBJ1-5,TRBV10-3,few,TGTGCCATCAGTGAAGAGGGTTTGGCCCAGCATTTT,CAISEEGLAQHF
TRBD2,TRBJ2-1,TRBV12-5,-,TGTGCTAGTGGTTTGGCCGGACTAGCGGCCTACAATGAGCAGTTCTTC,CASGLAGLAAYNEQFF
-,TRBJ1-1,TRBV19,-,TGTGCCAGTAGTATCGACAGCTTAAACACTGAAGCTTTCTTT,CASSIDSLNTEAFF
-,TRBJ2-3,TRBV19,-,TGTGCCTCCCATTCGGGGGGCAGCACAGATACGCAGTATTTT,CASHSGGSTDTQYF
TRBD2,TRBJ2-7,TRBV10-1,-,TGCGCCAGCAGTGAGTATCCCCTAGCGGGACCTCGTGAGCAGTACTTC,CASSEYPLAGPREQYF
-,TRBJ2-5,TRBV10-3,-,TGTGCCATCAGGGGTATCATTGGAGGAGAGACCCAGTACTTC,CAIRGIIGGETQYF
TRBD1,TRBJ1-3,TRBV5-1,-,TGCGCCAGCAGCTCCGGACAGGGCTCTGGAAACACCATATATTTT,CASSSGQGSGNTIYF
TRBD1,TRBJ1-6,TRBV2,-,TGTGCCAGCAGGCGCCGGACAGGGGAGGCCAATTCACCCCTCCACTTT,CASRRRTGEANSPLHF
TRBD1,TRBJ1-2,TRBV24-1,-,TGTGCCACCAGTGAGCCGGGACAGGCGATCTATGGCTACACCTTC,CATSEPGQAIYGYTF
-,TRBJ2-5,TRBV7-6,few,TGTGCCAGCAGCCAAGAGAACAGCCCATCGGAGACCCAGTACTTC,CASSQENSPSETQYF
TRBD2,TRBJ2-1,TRBV19,many,TGTGCCAGTAGTATACCAAGGACTAGCGGGACCAATGAGCAGTTCTTC,CASSIPRTSGTNEQFF
-,TRBJ2-7,TRBV7-2,-,TGTGCCAGCAGCTTCATTGGCCGCTACGAGCAGTACTTC,CASSFIGRYEQYF